The 23 T cell receptor beta chains given below trace back to one sample, sequenced in a study of shared clonotypes between healthy human individuals. Here immunoSEQ multiplex PCR was the method, and the copy in TCRdb shows in-frame clones only, minus some. Of millions of clones listed, around 95% were seen once; the top ten hold roughly 0.13%. The sequencing sample was made of naive CD4+ T cells sorted from blood. The sample's subset: CD45RA+ positively selected. These receptors all come from a man younger than 30 in good health.

A note on this clone: This specimen includes other DNA sequences encoding the same CDR3. The gene calls are TRBV5-1 and TRBJ1-3, with TRBD1 identical over 9 bases. The germline V gene encodes CDR1 SGHRS and CDR2 YFSETQ. This CDR3 is 14 amino acids long. The V segment lost 3 bases and the J segment 3 bases; nucleotides outside the gene matches: 1. The CDR3 region has the DNA TGCGCCAGCAGCTCGACAGGGGGTGGAAACACCATATATTTT. Translation gives CASSSTGGGNTIYF.

This sequence joins TRBV5-1 and TRBJ2-3, with D uncertain. Trimming cost V 3 bases and J 3 bases, with 14 bases left between them. The CDR3 spans 15 residues. Germline V CDR1 and CDR2: SGHRS, YFSETQ. CDR3 DNA sequence: TGCGCCAGCAGCTCGTATGGCGAAGGAACAGATACGCAGTATTTT. As protein: CASSSYGEGTDTQYF.

The rearrangement links TRBV5-4 to TRBJ1-2, with D perhaps matching TRBD1 (5 bases). This CDR3 contains 14 residues. Germline-derived CDR1 and CDR2 are SGHNT and YYREEE (reference sequence). Trimming removed 4 bases at V and 5 bases at J, with 15 bases between. DNA of the CDR3: TGTGCCAGCAGCCAAGAGCAGGGACCTTATGGCTACACCTTC. Protein product: CASSQEQGPYGYTF.

This chain links TRBV29-1 with TRBJ1-3; D is unclear. Germline CDR1 is SQVTM and CDR2 is ANQGSEA. CDR3 length: 12 amino acids. V was cut by 4 bases and J by 4 bases, with 8 bases left in between. CDR3: CSVGLMGNTIYF. The CDR3, as DNA: TGCAGCGTTGGTCTCATGGGAAACACCATATATTTT.

The chain joins TRBV7-9 to TRBJ1-2; 7 positions agree with TRBD1. The junction had 7 bases not matched to a gene; V was cut back by 5 bases and J by 4 bases. The CDR3 is made up of 14 amino acids. Germline V gene data show CDR1 as SEHNR and CDR2 as FQNEAQ (reference sequence). The CDR3 nucleotides read TGTGCCAGCAGCACCGACAGGGAAGGCTATGGCTACACCTTC. Its translation: CASSTDREGYGYTF.

The chain recombines TRBV19 with TRBJ1-4; TRBD1 might be the D (6 bases). V was trimmed by 4 bases and J by 6 bases, leaving 15 bases between them. The CDR3 extends over 15 amino acids. Germline CDR1 is LNHDA and CDR2 is SQIVND (reference sequence). This CDR3 reads CASSNPARGDEKLFF. The DNA of the CDR3 is TGTGCCAGTAGTAATCCGGCCAGGGGTGATGAAAAACTGTTTTTT.

The rearrangement joins TRBV30 to TRBJ1-2; D is unclear. In germline, CDR1 is GTSNPN, CDR2 SVGIG (reference sequence). This CDR3 region has 14 residues. The V and J ends lost 4 bases and 4 bases respectively, with 16 bases between them. CDR3 region: CAWTPEPGRYGYTF. The CDR3 DNA follows: TGTGCCTGGACACCCGAGCCAGGCCGCTATGGCTACACCTTC.

The CDR3 DNA follows: TGCAGCGTTGAATCGGGGACAGCCTATGGCTACACCTTC. Its translation: CSVESGTAYGYTF. The chain combines TRBV29-1 with TRBJ1-2; 7 nucleotides match TRBD1. The germline gives CDR1 SQVTM, CDR2 ANQGSEA. There are 13 residues in the CDR3. The V and J ends lost 2 bases and 4 bases, in that order; junction bases with no gene match: 4.

The rearrangement uses TRBV6-5 and TRBJ2-6; the D is unclear. The germline V and J ends were trimmed by 7 bases and 0 bases, with 10 bases remaining between them. CDR1 MNHEY and CDR2 SVGAGI come from the germline V gene. The CDR3 has 15 amino acids. The CDR3 DNA follows: TGTGCCAGCATTGCGGCGAGCTCTGGGGCCAACGTCCTGACTTTC. Translation: CASIAASSGANVLTF.

The gene calls are TRBV5-1 and TRBJ2-3; D is possibly TRBD1 (5 bases). This CDR3 is 17 amino acids long. V dropped 4 bases and J dropped 1 base, with 19 bases sitting between them. Germline values: CDR1 SGHRS, CDR2 YFSETQ. The CDR3 reads CASSPSATGSRTDTQYF. In DNA, the CDR3 is TGCGCCAGCAGCCCGTCGGCAACAGGATCCCGCACAGATACGCAGTATTTT.

V usage is TRBV15 and J usage is TRBJ2-7, with TRBD2 matching over 10 bases. J gave up 7 bases and V 5 bases, and 11 bases lay outside the gene matches. The germline V gene encodes CDR1 LNHNV and CDR2 YYDKDF (reference sequence). This CDR3 is built from 15 residues. The CDR3 sequence: CATSLKSGRAGEQYF. CDR3 coding DNA: TGTGCCACCAGCCTTAAAAGCGGGAGGGCCGGAGAGCAGTACTTC.

The rearrangement joins TRBV25-1 to TRBJ2-5, with TRBD1 matching over 8 bases. The assigned J gene may be wrong: the sequence end matches TRBJ2-7 better. Germline assignment: CDR1 MGHDK and CDR2 SYGVNS. The length of the CDR3 is 15 residues. The CDR3 bases are TGTGCCAGCAGTGATAAGACAGGGGCGAACTACGAGCAGTACTTC. Its translation: CASSDKTGANYEQYF.

This rearrangement joins TRBV6-1 to TRBJ2-7, with 9 bases fitting TRBD2. After removal of 0 bases from V and 5 bases from J, the junction contained 8 bases not matched to a gene. There are 16 residues in the CDR3. Germline-derived CDR1 and CDR2 are MNHNS and SASEGT. The CDR3 loop reads CASSEAGRTSVNEQYF. The CDR3 nucleotides read TGTGCCAGCAGTGAAGCAGGCCGGACTAGCGTCAACGAGCAGTACTTC.

The genes are TRBV18 and TRBJ2-2; D not certain. CDR1 KGHSH and CDR2 LQKENI come from the germline V gene. The CDR3 totals 14 residues. The V and J ends lost 0 bases and 6 bases respectively, with 8 bases between them. The CDR3, as DNA: TGTGCCAGCTCACCACCCCCTGTTTCCGGGGAGCTGTTTTTT. Protein sequence: CASSPPPVSGELFF.

As to this clone: Additional DNA sequences in this sample encode the identical CDR3. The chain links TRBV5-1 to TRBJ1-4; D not resolved. This CDR3 comprises 15 residues. V was shortened by 0 bases and J by 0 bases, with 6 bases between the two germline ends. CDR1 and CDR2 from the germline V gene are SGHRS and YFSETQ. The CDR3 region is CASSLEDATNEKLFF. As DNA, the CDR3 is TGCGCCAGCAGCTTGGAGGACGCAACTAATGAAAAACTGTTTTTT.

The chain uses TRBV7-2 and TRBJ2-5, with D perhaps given as TRBD1 or TRBD2 (5 bases each). Trimming removed 4 bases at V and 5 bases at J, with 14 bases between. The germline V gene has CDR1 SGHTA and CDR2 FQGNSA. CDR3 length: 14 residues. The CDR3 nucleotides are TGTGCCAGCAGCTACCGGGACGGGCGGGAGACCCAGTACTTC. It encodes CASSYRDGRETQYF.

As DNA, the CDR3 is TGTGCCAGCACTATACCTGATTCCAATGAGCAGTTCTTC. Protein: CASTIPDSNEQFF. The J gene is TRBJ2-1, the V gene TRBV5-4; D gene ambiguous. Germline CDR1 SGHNT, CDR2 YYREEE (reference sequence). CDR3 length: 13 amino acids. The V end lost 6 bases, the J end lost 6 bases, and 13 bases lay between the germline ends.

The chain uses TRBV5-1 and TRBJ2-6; D is uncertain. The V gene's germline CDR1 is SGHRS and CDR2 YFSETQ. Between the trimmed V and J ends, which lost 7 bases and 0 bases, there was a span of 8 bases. The CDR3 contains 14 residues. CDR3 protein: CASGTSSGANVLTF. The CDR3 DNA sequence: TGCGCCAGCGGTACCAGCTCTGGGGCCAACGTCCTGACTTTC.

The rearrangement joins TRBV18 to TRBJ2-7, with D possibly being TRBD1 or TRBD2 (6 bases each). The CDR3 spans 17 residues. Deletions cut 2 bases from V and 0 bases from J, with 17 bases between. Germline-derived CDR1 and CDR2 are KGHSH and LQKENI. CDR3 sequence reads: CASSPGSRGRDSYEQYF. CDR3 coding DNA: TGTGCCAGCTCACCAGGGTCCCGGGGGCGCGACTCCTACGAGCAGTACTTC. Filled out from reference TRBV18 and TRBJ2-7, the complete variable domain reads NAGVMQNPRHLVRRRGQEARLRCSPMKGHSHVYWYRQLPEEGLKFMVYLQKENIIDESGMPKERFSAEFPKEGPSILRIQQVVRGDSAAYFCASSPGSRGRDSYEQYFGPGTRLTVT.

The CDR3 DNA sequence: TGTGCCAGCAGCCGCGACAGCGCTAACTATGGCTACACCTTC. This sequence encodes CASSRDSANYGYTF. This chain uses TRBV7-2 with TRBJ1-2; perhaps TRBD1 as D (5 bases). The CDR3 runs 14 residues. V was clipped by 5 bases and J by 0 bases, with 10 bases between them. Germline-derived CDR1 and CDR2 are SGHTA and FQGNSA.

This clone was picked up a small number of times. Other nucleotide sequences from this sample produce the same CDR3. This chain links TRBV19 with TRBJ1-6; 10 bases are a match to TRBD1. This CDR3 has 14 residues. The germline gives CDR1 LNHDA, CDR2 SQIVND (reference sequence). Trimming removed 7 bases from V and 7 bases from J; junction bases left unmatched: 4. In nucleotides, the CDR3 is TGTGCCAGTACCCTGGACAGGGGGAATTCACCCCTCCACTTT. This sequence encodes CASTLDRGNSPLHF. Complete variable domain (other parts from reference TRBV19 and TRBJ1-6): DGGITQSPKYLFRKEGQNVTLSCEQNLNHDAMYWYRQDPGQGLRLIYYSQIVNDFQKGDIAEGYSVSREKKESFPLTVTSAQKNPTAFYLCASTLDRGNSPLHFGNGTRLTVT.

This clone appeared a single time. The J gene is TRBJ1-4, the V gene TRBV19; 7 nucleotides align to TRBD1. The J segment lost 4 bases and the V segment lost 6 bases, leaving 8 bases of the junction unmatched. The germline V gene has CDR1 LNHDA and CDR2 SQIVND (reference sequence). This CDR3 is built from 15 residues. In nucleotides, the CDR3 is TGTGCCAGTAGCCAAGGGACAGCTTATAATGAAAAACTGTTTTTT. Protein product: CASSQGTAYNEKLFF.

The chain couples TRBV29-1 to TRBJ1-2, with D possibly being TRBD1 (5 bases). The CDR3 consists of 14 residues. V gave up 6 bases and J gave up 0 bases, with 14 bases separating them. The germline CDR1 and CDR2 sequences are SQVTM and ANQGSEA. The CDR3 region is CSVPGGPTNYGYTF. Written as DNA, the CDR3 is TGCAGCGTGCCCGGGGGACCTACTAACTATGGCTACACCTTC.